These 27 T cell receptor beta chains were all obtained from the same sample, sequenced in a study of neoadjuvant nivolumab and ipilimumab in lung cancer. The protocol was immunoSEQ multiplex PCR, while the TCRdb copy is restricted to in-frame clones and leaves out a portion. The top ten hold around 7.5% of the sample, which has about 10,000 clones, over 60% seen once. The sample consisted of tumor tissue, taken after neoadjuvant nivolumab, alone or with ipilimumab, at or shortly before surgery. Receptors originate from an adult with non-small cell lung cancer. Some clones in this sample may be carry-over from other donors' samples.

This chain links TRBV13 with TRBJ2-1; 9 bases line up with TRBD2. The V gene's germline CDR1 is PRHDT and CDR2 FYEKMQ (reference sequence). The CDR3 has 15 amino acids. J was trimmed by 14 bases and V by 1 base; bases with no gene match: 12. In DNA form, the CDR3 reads TGTGCCAGCAGCTTAGAGGGGCCTGCGGGAGGGCGGGAGTTCTTC. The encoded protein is CASSLEGPAGGREFF.

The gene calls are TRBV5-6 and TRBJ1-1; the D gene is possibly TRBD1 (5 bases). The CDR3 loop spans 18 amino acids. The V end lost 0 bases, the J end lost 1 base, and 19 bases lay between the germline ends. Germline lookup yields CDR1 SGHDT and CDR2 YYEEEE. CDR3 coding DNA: TGTGCCAGCAGCTTGGTTTTCCAGGCCGGGACTGAGAACACTGAAGCTTTCTTT. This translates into CASSLVFQAGTENTEAFF.

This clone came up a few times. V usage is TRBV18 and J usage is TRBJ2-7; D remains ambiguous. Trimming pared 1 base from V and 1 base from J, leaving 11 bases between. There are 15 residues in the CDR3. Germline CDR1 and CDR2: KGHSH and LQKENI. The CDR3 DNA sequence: TGTGCCAGCTCACCACAAGGCTGGGCTTCCTACGAGCAGTACTTC. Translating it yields CASSPQGWASYEQYF.

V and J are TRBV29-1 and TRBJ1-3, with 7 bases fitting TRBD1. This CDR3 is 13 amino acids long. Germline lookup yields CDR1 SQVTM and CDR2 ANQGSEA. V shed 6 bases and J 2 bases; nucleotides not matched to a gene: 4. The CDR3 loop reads CSVAGTAGNTIYF. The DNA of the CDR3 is TGCAGCGTCGCCGGGACAGCTGGAAACACCATATATTTT.

The DNA of the CDR3 is TGTGCCTGCGAACCCGGACAACGCAATCAGCCCCAGCATTTT. Protein: CACEPGQRNQPQHF. The rearrangement joins TRBV30 to TRBJ1-5, with D possibly matching TRBD1 (5 bases). The length of the CDR3 is 14 residues. V shed 6 bases and J shed 2 bases, with 14 bases lying between them. Germline-derived CDR1 and CDR2 are GTSNPN and SVGIG (reference sequence).

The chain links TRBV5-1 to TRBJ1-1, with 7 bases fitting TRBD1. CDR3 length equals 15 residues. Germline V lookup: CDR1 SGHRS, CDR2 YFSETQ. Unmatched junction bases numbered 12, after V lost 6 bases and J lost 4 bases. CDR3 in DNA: TGCGCCAGCACCGAGGAGACAGGGTCGGGCACTGAAGCTTTCTTT. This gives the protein CASTEETGSGTEAFF.

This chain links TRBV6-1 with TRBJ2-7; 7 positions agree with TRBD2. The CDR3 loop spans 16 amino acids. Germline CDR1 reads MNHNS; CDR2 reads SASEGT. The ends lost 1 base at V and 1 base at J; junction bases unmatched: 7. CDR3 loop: CASSEDVREDSYEQYF. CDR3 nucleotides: TGTGCCAGCAGTGAAGACGTCCGGGAGGATTCCTACGAGCAGTACTTC.

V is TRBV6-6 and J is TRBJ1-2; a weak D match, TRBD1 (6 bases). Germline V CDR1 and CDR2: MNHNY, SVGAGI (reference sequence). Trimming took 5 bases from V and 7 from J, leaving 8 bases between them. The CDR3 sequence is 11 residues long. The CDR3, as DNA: TGTGCCAGCAGTCAAGGGGGTGGCTACACCTTC. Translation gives CASSQGGGYTF.

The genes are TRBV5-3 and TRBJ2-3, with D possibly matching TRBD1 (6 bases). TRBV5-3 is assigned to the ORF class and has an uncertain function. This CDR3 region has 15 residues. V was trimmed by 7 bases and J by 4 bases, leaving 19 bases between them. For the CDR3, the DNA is TGTGCCAGATCAAATCCGGGACCAGGGGCAGATACGCAGTATTTT. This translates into CARSNPGPGADTQYF.

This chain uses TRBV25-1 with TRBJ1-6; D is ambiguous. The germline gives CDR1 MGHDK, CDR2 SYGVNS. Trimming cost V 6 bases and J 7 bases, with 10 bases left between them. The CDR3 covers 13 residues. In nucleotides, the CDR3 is TGTGCCAGCAGGAACAGCCACAATTCACCCCTCCACTTT. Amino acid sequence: CASRNSHNSPLHF.

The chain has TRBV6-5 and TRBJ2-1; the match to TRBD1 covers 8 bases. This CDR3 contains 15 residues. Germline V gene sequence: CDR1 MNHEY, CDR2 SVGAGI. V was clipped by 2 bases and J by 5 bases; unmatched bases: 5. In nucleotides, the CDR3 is TGTGCCAGCAGTTACAACCAGGGGGCACACAATGAGCAGTTCTTC. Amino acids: CASSYNQGAHNEQFF.

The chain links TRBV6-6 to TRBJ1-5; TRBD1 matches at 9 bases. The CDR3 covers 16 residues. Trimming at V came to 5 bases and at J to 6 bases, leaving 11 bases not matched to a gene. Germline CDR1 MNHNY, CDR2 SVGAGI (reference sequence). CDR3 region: CASSGTRDRVVQPQHF. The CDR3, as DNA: TGTGCCAGCAGTGGGACCCGGGACAGGGTAGTTCAGCCCCAGCATTTT.

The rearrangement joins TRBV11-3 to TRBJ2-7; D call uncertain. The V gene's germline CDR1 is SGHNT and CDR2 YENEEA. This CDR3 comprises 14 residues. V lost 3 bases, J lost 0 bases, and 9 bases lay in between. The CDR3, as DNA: TGTGCCAGCAGCTTGATAGGGCCCTCCTACGAGCAGTACTTC. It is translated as CASSLIGPSYEQYF. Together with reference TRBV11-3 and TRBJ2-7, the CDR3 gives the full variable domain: EAGVVQSPRYKIIEKKQPVAFWCNPISGHNTLYWYLQNLGQGPELLIRYENEEAVDDSQLPKDRFSAERLKGVDSTLKIQPAELGDSAVYLCASSLIGPSYEQYFGPGTRLTVT.

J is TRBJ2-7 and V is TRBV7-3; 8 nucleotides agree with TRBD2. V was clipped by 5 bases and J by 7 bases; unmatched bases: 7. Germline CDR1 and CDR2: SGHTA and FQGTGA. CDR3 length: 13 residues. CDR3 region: CASSPGGGREQYF. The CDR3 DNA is TGTGCCAGCAGCCCCGGGGGGGGTCGAGAGCAGTACTTC.

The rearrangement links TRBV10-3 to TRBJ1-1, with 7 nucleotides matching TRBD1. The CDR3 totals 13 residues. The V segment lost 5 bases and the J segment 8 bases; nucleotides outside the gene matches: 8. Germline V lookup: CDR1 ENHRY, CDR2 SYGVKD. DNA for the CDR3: TGTGCCATCAGTCTGGACAGGTCTCGGGAAGCTTTCTTT. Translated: CAISLDRSREAFF.

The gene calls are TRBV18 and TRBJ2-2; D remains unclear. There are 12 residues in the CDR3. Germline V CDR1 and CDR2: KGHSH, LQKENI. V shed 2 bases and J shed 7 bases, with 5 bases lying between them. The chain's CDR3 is CASSPGDGELFF. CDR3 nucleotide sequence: TGTGCCAGCTCACCAGGTGACGGGGAGCTGTTTTTT.

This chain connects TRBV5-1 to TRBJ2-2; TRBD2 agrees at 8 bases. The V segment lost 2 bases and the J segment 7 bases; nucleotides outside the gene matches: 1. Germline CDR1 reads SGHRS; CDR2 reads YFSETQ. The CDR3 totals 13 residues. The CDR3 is CASSLAGDGELFF. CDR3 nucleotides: TGCGCCAGCAGCTTAGCGGGAGACGGGGAGCTGTTTTTT.

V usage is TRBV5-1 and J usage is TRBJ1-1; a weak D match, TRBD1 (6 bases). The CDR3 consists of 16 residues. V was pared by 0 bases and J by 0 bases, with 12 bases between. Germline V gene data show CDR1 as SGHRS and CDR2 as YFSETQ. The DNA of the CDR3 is TGCGCCAGCAGCTTGGAGGTTGGGGACATGAACACTGAAGCTTTCTTT. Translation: CASSLEVGDMNTEAFF.

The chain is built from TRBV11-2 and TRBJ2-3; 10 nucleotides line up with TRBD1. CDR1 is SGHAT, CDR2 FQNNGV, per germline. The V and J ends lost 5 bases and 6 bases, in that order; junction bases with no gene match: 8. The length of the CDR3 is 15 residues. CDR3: CASSHYRDRGDTQYF. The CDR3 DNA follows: TGTGCCAGCAGCCATTATAGGGACAGGGGCGATACGCAGTATTTT. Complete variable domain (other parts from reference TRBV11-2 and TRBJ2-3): EAGVAQSPRYKIIEKRQSVAFWCNPISGHATLYWYQQILGQGPKLLIQFQNNGVVDDSQLPKDRFSAERLKGVDSTLKIQPAKLEDSAVYLCASSHYRDRGDTQYFGPGTRLTVL.

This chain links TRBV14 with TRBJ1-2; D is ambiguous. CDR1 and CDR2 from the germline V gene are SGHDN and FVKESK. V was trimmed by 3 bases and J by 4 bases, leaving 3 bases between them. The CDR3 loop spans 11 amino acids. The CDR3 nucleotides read TGTGCCAGCAGCCACGGCTATGGCTACACCTTC. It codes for CASSHGYGYTF. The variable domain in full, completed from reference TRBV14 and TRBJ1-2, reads EAGVTQFPSHSVIEKGQTVTLRCDPISGHDNLYWYRRVMGKEIKFLLHFVKESKQDESGMPNNRFLAERTGGTYSTLKVQPAELEDSGVYFCASSHGYGYTFGSGTRLTVV.

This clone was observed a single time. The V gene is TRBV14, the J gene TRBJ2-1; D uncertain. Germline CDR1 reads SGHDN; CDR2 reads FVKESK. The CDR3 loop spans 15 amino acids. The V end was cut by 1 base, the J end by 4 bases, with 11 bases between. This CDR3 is CASSQATRQYNEQFF. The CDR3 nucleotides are TGTGCCAGCAGCCAAGCTACCCGGCAATACAATGAGCAGTTCTTC.

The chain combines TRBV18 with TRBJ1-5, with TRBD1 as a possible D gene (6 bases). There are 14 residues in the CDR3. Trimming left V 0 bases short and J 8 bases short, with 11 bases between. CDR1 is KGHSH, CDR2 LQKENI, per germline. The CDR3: CASSPPSGGEPQHF. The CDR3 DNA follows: TGTGCCAGCTCACCACCGTCCGGGGGCGAGCCCCAGCATTTT.

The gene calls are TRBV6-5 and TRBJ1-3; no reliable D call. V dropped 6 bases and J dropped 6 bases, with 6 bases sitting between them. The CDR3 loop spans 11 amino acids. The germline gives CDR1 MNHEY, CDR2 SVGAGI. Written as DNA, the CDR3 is TGTGCCAGCAGCGATTTAAACACCATATATTTT. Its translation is CASSDLNTIYF.

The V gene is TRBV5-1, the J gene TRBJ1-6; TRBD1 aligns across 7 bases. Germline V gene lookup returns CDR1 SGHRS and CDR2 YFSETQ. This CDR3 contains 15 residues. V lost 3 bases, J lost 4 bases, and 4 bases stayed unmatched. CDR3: CASSSQQGYNSPLHF. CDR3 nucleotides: TGCGCCAGCAGCTCACAACAGGGGTATAATTCACCCCTCCACTTT.

The DNA for the CDR3 is TGTGCCAGCAGTGAGTCCGACGGCTATGGCTACACCTTC. Amino acids: CASSESDGYGYTF. This chain uses TRBV2 with TRBJ1-2; no clear D. The length of the CDR3 is 13 residues. V lost 3 bases, J lost 4 bases, and 9 bases lay in between. The germline gives CDR1 SNHLY, CDR2 FYNNEI.

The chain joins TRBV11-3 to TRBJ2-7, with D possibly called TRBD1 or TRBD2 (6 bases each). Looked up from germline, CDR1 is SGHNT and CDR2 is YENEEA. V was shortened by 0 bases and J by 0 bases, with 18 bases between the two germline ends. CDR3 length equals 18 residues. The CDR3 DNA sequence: TGTGCCAGCAGCTTAGAAAGAGGAGGGGGTCCCGGCTCCTACGAGCAGTACTTC. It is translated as CASSLERGGGPGSYEQYF.

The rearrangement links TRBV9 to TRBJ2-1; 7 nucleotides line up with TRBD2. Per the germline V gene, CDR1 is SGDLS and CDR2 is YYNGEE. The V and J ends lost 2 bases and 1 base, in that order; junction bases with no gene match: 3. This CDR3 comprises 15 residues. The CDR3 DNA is TGTGCCAGCAGCGTCTCGGGAGGATCCTACAATGAGCAGTTCTTC. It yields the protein CASSVSGGSYNEQFF.